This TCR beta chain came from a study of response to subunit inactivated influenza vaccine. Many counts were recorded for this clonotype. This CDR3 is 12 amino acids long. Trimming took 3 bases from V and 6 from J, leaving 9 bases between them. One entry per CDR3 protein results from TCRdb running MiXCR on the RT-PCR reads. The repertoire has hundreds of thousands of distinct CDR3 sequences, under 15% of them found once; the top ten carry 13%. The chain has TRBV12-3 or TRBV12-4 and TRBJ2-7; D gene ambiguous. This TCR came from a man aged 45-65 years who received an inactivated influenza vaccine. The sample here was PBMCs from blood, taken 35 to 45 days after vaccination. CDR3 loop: CASSLARREQYF. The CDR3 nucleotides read TGTGCCAGCAGTTTGGCCAGGCGCGAGCAGTACTTC.